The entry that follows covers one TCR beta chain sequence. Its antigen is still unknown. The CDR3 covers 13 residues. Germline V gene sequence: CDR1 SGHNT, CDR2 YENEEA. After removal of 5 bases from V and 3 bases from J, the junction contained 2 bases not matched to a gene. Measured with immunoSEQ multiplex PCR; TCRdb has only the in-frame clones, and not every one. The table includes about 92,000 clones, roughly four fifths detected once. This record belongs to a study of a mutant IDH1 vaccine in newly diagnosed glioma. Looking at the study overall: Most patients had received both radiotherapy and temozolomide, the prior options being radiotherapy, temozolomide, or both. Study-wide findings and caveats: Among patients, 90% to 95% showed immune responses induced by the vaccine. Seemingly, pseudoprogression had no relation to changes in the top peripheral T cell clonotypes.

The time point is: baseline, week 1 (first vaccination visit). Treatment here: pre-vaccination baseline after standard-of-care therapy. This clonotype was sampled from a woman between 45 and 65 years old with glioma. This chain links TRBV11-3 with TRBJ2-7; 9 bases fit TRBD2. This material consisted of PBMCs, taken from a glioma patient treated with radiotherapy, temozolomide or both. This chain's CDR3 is CASSLAGHYEQYF. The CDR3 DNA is TGTGCCAGCAGCCTAGCGGGACACTACGAGCAGTACTTC.